The 21 T cell receptor beta chains below come from one sample, sequenced in a study of Ad26.COV2.S vaccination and SARS-CoV-2 variants. Sequencing was performed with immunoSEQ multiplex PCR; in TCRdb, only in-frame clones are kept and a portion is missing. Of around 320,000 clones in the sample, roughly 84% were seen once. Treatment of the sample: around 19 received Ad26.COV2.S at low or high dose, single or two shots; 5 received placebo; per-sample allocation not given. Collection of the samples took place on day 63 after the first injection of vaccine or placebo. The material was peripheral blood, obtained in a trial of Ad26.COV2.S vaccine versus placebo. The receptors shown here come from a person between 18 and 65 years old who received the Ad26.COV2.S COVID-19 vaccine or a placebo.

The chain has TRBV5-6 and TRBJ2-1, with 8 bases that match TRBD2. V gave up 4 bases and J gave up 9 bases; unmatched junction bases: 18. The CDR3 consists of 17 residues. Germline V gene sequence: CDR1 SGHDT, CDR2 YYEEEE. The chain's CDR3 is CASSLVGSGAKRGEQFF. DNA of the CDR3: TGTGCCAGCAGCCTGGTGGGTAGCGGGGCTAAAAGGGGTGAGCAGTTCTTC.

The chain couples TRBV30 to TRBJ1-1, with TRBD1 matching 7 bases. The CDR3 sequence is 15 residues long. With 0 bases clipped from V and 5 bases from J, the junction kept 9 bases outside the gene matches. CDR1 and CDR2 from the germline V gene are GTSNPN and SVGIG (reference sequence). The CDR3 DNA sequence: TGTGCCTGGAGTGTACTGGACAGGCCAGGGACTGAAGCTTTCTTT. Translation: CAWSVLDRPGTEAFF.

V is TRBV3-1 (or the pseudogene TRBV3-2) and J is TRBJ1-4; D perhaps matches TRBD1 (5 bases). The CDR3 has 16 residues. Germline V CDR1 and CDR2: LGHDT, YNNKEL (reference sequence). V lost 0 bases and J 8 bases, leaving 16 bases between the germline ends. CDR3 loop: CASSQDTGALGEKLFF. In nucleotides, the CDR3 is TGTGCCAGCAGCCAAGATACTGGGGCTCTCGGGGAAAAACTGTTTTTT.

V gene TRBV19 combines with J gene TRBJ1-2; possibly TRBD1 for D (6 bases). Trimming cost V 7 bases and J 8 bases, with 14 bases left between them. The CDR3 is 12 amino acids. Germline assignment: CDR1 LNHDA and CDR2 SQIVND (reference sequence). CDR3 in DNA: TGTGCCAGTAATGCGGGGGCCGGCGGCTACACCTTC. Protein: CASNAGAGGYTF.

The chain combines TRBV24-1 with TRBJ2-1; the D gene is possibly TRBD1 (5 bases). CDR1 KGHDR and CDR2 SFDVKD come from the germline V gene. V was clipped by 5 bases and J by 9 bases, with 13 bases between them. This CDR3 has 13 amino acids. CDR3 sequence (DNA): TGTGCCACCAGTGCGTCAGGGTCTGGTGAGCAGTTCTTC. Translated, it gives CATSASGSGEQFF.

This clone was seen only once. The chain has TRBV4-1 and TRBJ1-1; the D gene is possibly TRBD1 (6 bases). Deletions cut 1 base from V and 2 bases from J, with 17 bases between. This CDR3 spans 17 amino acids. Germline V lookup: CDR1 MGHRA, CDR2 YSYEKL. CDR3 sequence: CASSQGRGRDSNTEAFF. CDR3 bases: TGCGCCAGCAGCCAAGGACGGGGGCGAGATAGTAACACTGAAGCTTTCTTT.

The V gene is TRBV6-5, the J gene TRBJ2-3, with D tentatively TRBD2 (7 bases). V lost 6 bases and J lost 5, with 12 bases in between. Germline CDR1 MNHEY, CDR2 SVGAGI. The CDR3 is 13 residues long. In DNA form, the CDR3 reads TGTGCCAGCAGGGGAGGGGGTATAGATACGCAGTATTTT. It yields the protein CASRGGGIDTQYF.

The genes are TRBV6-5 and TRBJ1-5; the D gene is possibly TRBD1 (5 bases). The germline V gene encodes CDR1 MNHEY and CDR2 SVGAGI. Trimming took off 6 bases at V and 7 bases at J, with 13 bases between the two ends. This CDR3 contains 13 residues. Here the CDR3 DNA reads TGTGCCAGCAGGGGGCTTCTGGGGCAGCCCCAGCATTTT. Translation: CASRGLLGQPQHF.

The chain carries TRBV6-5 and TRBJ1-2, with D perhaps TRBD1 (5 bases). V lost 6 bases, J lost 5 bases, and 19 bases lay in between. The CDR3 extends over 15 amino acids. Germline V gives CDR1 MNHEY, CDR2 SVGAGI. The chain's CDR3 is CASSHSPGRGYGYTF. CDR3 bases: TGTGCCAGCAGCCATTCCCCGGGGAGGGGTTATGGCTACACCTTC.

In nucleotides, the CDR3 is TGTGCCAGCAATTCGAGGGGGGTAAGCAATCAGCCCCAGCATTTT. Protein: CASNSRGVSNQPQHF. This rearrangement joins TRBV9 to TRBJ1-5; tentatively, D is TRBD1 (6 bases). V was shortened by 6 bases and J by 1 base, with 14 bases between the two germline ends. This CDR3 is built from 15 residues. Per germline, CDR1 SGDLS and CDR2 YYNGEE.

V usage is TRBV18 and J usage is TRBJ1-5; TRBD1 might be the D (6 bases). Germline loops: CDR1 KGHSH, CDR2 LQKENI. This CDR3 spans 15 amino acids. The V end lost 8 bases, the J end lost 0 bases, and 14 bases lay between the germline ends. The CDR3 DNA reads TGTGCCAGCCAACCACAGGGAGGTAGCAATCAGCCCCAGCATTTT. It translates to CASQPQGGSNQPQHF.

As regards this clone: Other DNA sequences in the same sample also yield this CDR3. The chain carries TRBV9 and TRBJ1-5, with D unresolved. Germline CDR1 and CDR2: SGDLS and YYNGEE. V was cut by 0 bases and J by 0 bases, with 4 bases left in between. There are 14 residues in the CDR3. CDR3 in DNA: TGTGCCAGCAGCGTAGACTATAGCAATCAGCCCCAGCATTTT. Translating it yields CASSVDYSNQPQHF.

The V and J genes are TRBV1 and TRBJ2-1; TRBD2, the D gene given by the table, was not confirmed from the DNA. TRBV1 has pseudogene status. CDR3 size: 18 residues. The chain's CDR3 is CTSSQEGAGGPKYNEQFF. In DNA form, the CDR3 reads TGCACCAGCAGCCAAGAAGGAGCGGGGGGGCCAAAGTACAATGAGCAGTTCTTC.

The chain is built from TRBV4-3 and TRBJ1-4, with a possible D match to TRBD1 (6 bases). Per germline, CDR1 LGHNA and CDR2 YSLEER. The CDR3 is made up of 18 amino acids. V lost 3 bases and J 5 bases, leaving 22 bases between the germline ends. The DNA for the CDR3 is TGCGCCAGCAGCCACTCAAGGGGGGACGGGGGAGTAAATGAAAAACTGTTTTTT. Encoded protein: CASSHSRGDGGVNEKLFF.

This rearrangement joins TRBV2 to TRBJ1-4; weak D call: TRBD1 (5 bases). CDR1 and CDR2 from the germline V gene are SNHLY and FYNNEI. This CDR3 region has 15 residues. V lost 5 bases and J lost 8, with 18 bases in between. The CDR3 reads CASSSEKGSREKLFF. In DNA form, the CDR3 reads TGTGCCAGCAGTTCCGAGAAGGGGAGCAGGGAAAAACTGTTTTTT.

CDR3 DNA: TGTGCCAGTAGAAATTACAATGAGCAGTTCTTC. It is translated as CASRNYNEQFF. J is TRBJ2-1 and V is TRBV19; no definite D call. This CDR3 is built from 11 residues. The ends were cut back, 6 bases at V and 4 bases at J, with 4 bases in the middle. CDR1 and CDR2 (germline): LNHDA, SQIVND (reference sequence).

This clone has only a few counts. The rearrangement links TRBV5-1 to TRBJ1-4; D remains unclear. Trimming removed 5 bases from V and 7 bases from J, with 18 bases in between. Germline values: CDR1 SGHRS, CDR2 YFSETQ. The CDR3 covers 15 residues. The CDR3 DNA sequence: TGCGCCAGCAGTTCGTCGGACGGTGCAGGTGAAAAACTGTTTTTT. It encodes CASSSSDGAGEKLFF.

V and J are TRBV7-9 and TRBJ1-4; a possible D gene is TRBD1 (6 bases). V lost 5 bases and J lost 5, with 18 bases in between. From germline, CDR1 is SEHNR and CDR2 FQNEAQ (reference sequence). The CDR3 spans 16 residues. This CDR3 reads CASSPRGTGNNEKLFF. The CDR3 region has the DNA TGTGCCAGCAGCCCTCGTGGCACAGGGAACAATGAAAAACTGTTTTTT.

The rearrangement links TRBV7-9 to TRBJ1-2; tentative D call: TRBD1 (6 bases). Deletions cut 7 bases from V and 3 bases from J, with 18 bases between. The CDR3 is 15 residues long. CDR1 is SEHNR and CDR2 is FQNEAQ in the germline V gene (reference sequence). Here the CDR3 reads CASTPEGRGDYGYTF. The CDR3 DNA reads TGTGCCAGCACCCCAGAGGGCAGGGGCGACTATGGCTACACCTTC.

V usage is TRBV4-2 and J usage is TRBJ2-7; D is possibly TRBD1 or TRBD2 (5 bases each). Trimming removed 6 bases at V and 3 bases at J, with 9 bases between. Germline V lookup: CDR1 LGHNA, CDR2 YNFKEQ. The CDR3 loop spans 12 amino acids. The CDR3 bases are TGTGCCAGCAGTGGGACGGGCTACGAGCAGTACTTC. Its translation: CASSGTGYEQYF.

The chain couples TRBV7-3 to TRBJ2-7; 9 nucleotides line up with TRBD1. The CDR3 is made up of 15 amino acids. The junction had 3 bases not matched to a gene; V was cut back by 1 base and J by 2 bases. Germline V lookup: CDR1 SGHTA, CDR2 FQGTGA. DNA of the CDR3: TGTGCCAGCAGCTTAATCGGGACAGGGACCTACGAGCAGTACTTC. Encoded protein: CASSLIGTGTYEQYF. The entire variable domain, with the rest obtained from reference TRBV7-3 and TRBJ2-7, is as follows: GAGVSQTPSNKVTEKGKYVELRCDPISGHTALYWYRQSLGQGPEFLIYFQGTGAADDSGLPNDRFFAVRPEGSVSTLKIQRTERGDSAVYLCASSLIGTGTYEQYFGPGTRLTVT.